The 9 T cell receptor beta chains presented below share a single source sample, sequenced in a study of OX40 agonist ivuxolimab in advanced cancers. Using immunoSEQ multiplex PCR, the repertoire was profiled, and TCRdb retains in-frame clones only, with some absent. The sample has tens of thousands of clones; 90% are singletons. The specimen was CD4+ or CD8+ T cells sorted from blood, collected in a trial of the OX40 agonist ivuxolimab. These receptors were collected from an adult with an advanced solid tumor such as melanoma, head and neck, liver or kidney cancer.

This chain links TRBV19 with TRBJ2-7; 9 bases match TRBD1. J was trimmed by 4 bases and V by 3 bases; bases with no gene match: 4. The CDR3 consists of 14 residues. CDR1 LNHDA and CDR2 SQIVND come from the germline V gene (reference sequence). The DNA for the CDR3 is TGTGCCAGTAGTATGGGGACAGGGCCGTACGAGCAGTACTTC. This codes for CASSMGTGPYEQYF.

J is TRBJ2-2 and V is TRBV5-1; 9 bases map to TRBD1. This CDR3 region has 16 residues. V dropped 0 bases and J dropped 4; count of bases not matched to a gene: 4. CDR1 and CDR2 from the germline V gene are SGHRS and YFSETQ. The CDR3 protein is CASSLGGTGSTGELFF. Written as DNA, the CDR3 is TGCGCCAGCAGCTTGGGGGGGACAGGGTCCACCGGGGAGCTGTTTTTT.

This chain uses TRBV7-7 with TRBJ1-1; D remains ambiguous. CDR3 length: 13 amino acids. The V gene lost 0 bases and the J gene lost 6 bases, with 8 bases spanning the gap. Germline loops: CDR1 SSHAT, CDR2 FNYEAQ (reference sequence). CDR3 amino acids: CASSLAMGAEAFF. The CDR3 region has the DNA TGTGCCAGCAGCTTAGCGATGGGAGCTGAAGCTTTCTTT.

This chain connects TRBV4-2 to TRBJ1-2; unclear D gene. Germline values: CDR1 LGHNA, CDR2 YNFKEQ. The CDR3 has 14 amino acids. Trimming took off 1 base at V and 2 bases at J, with 8 bases between the two ends. The CDR3 DNA sequence: TGTGCCAGCAGCCAAGGGACCGAGAACTATGGCTACACCTTC. Translating gives CASSQGTENYGYTF.

The chain recombines TRBV7-9 with TRBJ2-7; possible D gene TRBD1, 7 bases. The CDR3 consists of 15 residues. The germline gives CDR1 SEHNR, CDR2 FQNEAQ (reference sequence). With 5 bases removed from V and 4 bases from J, the gap between germline ends came to 18 bases. Written as DNA, the CDR3 is TGTGCCAGCAGCCTTTGGACAGGAGGGAGGTACGAGCAGTACTTC. Translating gives CASSLWTGGRYEQYF.

The chain recombines TRBV11-1 with TRBJ1-4, with D unclear. The germline CDR1 and CDR2 sequences are SGHAT and FQDESV (reference sequence). The CDR3 sequence is 13 residues long. Trimming stripped 0 bases from V and 7 bases from J, with 6 bases between. CDR3 sequence reads: CASSLAWGEKLFF. In DNA, the CDR3 is TGTGCCAGCAGCTTAGCCTGGGGTGAAAAACTGTTTTTT.

The gene calls are TRBV29-1 and TRBJ1-2; no clear D gene. V dropped 6 bases and J dropped 3 bases, with 14 bases sitting between them. The CDR3 runs 13 residues. CDR1 SQVTM and CDR2 ANQGSEA come from the germline V gene. The CDR3 DNA reads TGCAGCGTCCGCACAGACGTTGACTATGGCTACACCTTC. The encoded protein is CSVRTDVDYGYTF.

The V and J genes are TRBV6-1 and TRBJ1-1; D gene unclear. The V gene lost 10 bases and the J gene lost 4 bases, with 13 bases spanning the gap. Germline values: CDR1 MNHNS, CDR2 SASEGT. The CDR3 is 12 amino acids. The CDR3 loop is CAITFTTTEAFF. In DNA form, the CDR3 reads TGTGCCATCACCTTCACAACCACTGAAGCTTTCTTT.

V gene TRBV19 combines with J gene TRBJ1-2; D is undetermined. V was pared by 1 base and J by 8 bases, with 14 bases between. The CDR3 sequence is 14 residues long. The germline CDR1 and CDR2 sequences are LNHDA and SQIVND (reference sequence). The DNA for the CDR3 is TGTGCCAGTAGTATAGGGTGGCCTTCGGAGGGCTACACCTTC. Its translation is CASSIGWPSEGYTF.